A selection of T cell receptor beta chains follows, all from one sample in a study of a mutant IDH1 vaccine in newly diagnosed glioma. These receptors' targets are unknown. Profiling relied on immunoSEQ multiplex PCR, and the TCRdb table lists in-frame clones only, not all of them. The sample lists fewer than 55,000 clones, around three fifths occurring once. The sequencing here drew on peripheral blood mononuclear cells (PBMCs), taken from a glioma patient whose treatment included an IDH1 peptide vaccine. Receptor source: a man between 35 and 55 years old with glioma. Some clones in this sample may be carry-over from other donors' samples. Each CDR3 is given with its conserved first and last residue. Fields, in order: V gene, D gene, CDR3 length, J gene, clone size, CDR3 protein, CDR3 DNA. The D gene is left open where the match is weak. A clone size is listed for some rows: how often the clone was seen (once, few, many), or a class if it is expanded.

TRBV6-1	-	12	TRBJ2-1	-	CASRSTTYEQFF	TGTGCCAGCAGGTCGACTACCTATGAGCAGTTCTTC
TRBV29-1	-	13	TRBJ1-1	-	CSVLRDMNTEAFF	TGCAGCGTTCTCCGGGACATGAACACTGAAGCTTTCTTT
TRBV14	-	13	TRBJ1-5	-	CASSTTGNQPQHF	TGTGCCAGCAGCACCACAGGGAACCAGCCCCAGCATTTT
TRBV7-2	TRBD1	16	TRBJ2-1	-	CASSSGGTGTYNEQFF	TGTGCCAGCAGCTCCGGCGGGACAGGGACTTACAATGAGCAGTTCTTC
TRBV5-1	-	13	TRBJ2-3	-	CASSGGSSDTQYF	TGCGCCAGCAGCGGGGGGTCGTCAGATACGCAGTATTTT
TRBV5-4	-	14	TRBJ1-6	-	CASSLEGRSRTLHF	TGTGCCAGCAGCTTGGAAGGTAGGAGCCGGACCCTCCACTTT
TRBV2	TRBD1	14	TRBJ1-5	-	CASSDRTGGQPQHF	TGTGCCAGCAGTGACCGGACAGGGGGACAGCCCCAGCATTTT
TRBV2	TRBD2	14	TRBJ2-7	-	CASSASGGAYEQYF	TGTGCCAGCAGCGCTAGCGGGGGGGCCTACGAGCAGTACTTC
TRBV18	-	11	TRBJ2-1	once	CASSPLDEQFF	TGTGCCAGCTCACCTCTAGATGAGCAGTTCTTC
TRBV27	-	13	TRBJ1-6	-	CASQMTGISPLHF	TGTGCCAGCCAGATGACAGGTATTTCACCCCTCCACTTT
TRBV10-3	TRBD1	14	TRBJ1-1	-	CAISEGRTGWEAFF	TGTGCCATCAGTGAGGGAAGGACAGGGTGGGAAGCTTTCTTT
TRBV11-1	TRBD1	14	TRBJ2-7	few	CASSSPDRAYEQYF	TGTGCCAGCAGCTCCCCTGACAGGGCCTACGAGCAGTACTTC
TRBV4-1	-	17	TRBJ1-1	-	CASSQTSRGVMNTEAFF	TGCGCCAGCAGCCAAACGAGCAGAGGAGTCATGAACACTGAAGCTTTCTTT
TRBV10-2	TRBD1	14	TRBJ2-1	-	CASSRTGGNNEQFF	TGCGCCAGCAGCCGGACAGGGGGAAACAATGAGCAGTTCTTC
TRBV7-6	-	12	TRBJ1-4	-	CASSPRLEKLFF	TGTGCCAGCAGCCCACGACTCGAAAAACTGTTTTTT
TRBV6-1	-	15	TRBJ1-5	-	CASTRGQEGNQPQHF	TGTGCCAGCACTCGCGGGCAGGAGGGGAATCAGCCCCAGCATTTT
TRBV4-1	-	15	TRBJ2-7	-	CASSPLWGKNYEQYF	TGCGCCAGCAGCCCCTTGTGGGGCAAGAACTACGAGCAGTACTTC
TRBV6-1	TRBD1	14	TRBJ1-6	-	CASRRGQGYSPLHF	TGTGCCAGCAGGCGGGGACAGGGGTATTCACCCCTCCACTTT
TRBV27	-	14	TRBJ2-3	-	CASSRGLPPDTQYF	TGTGCCAGCAGTCGGGGCCTTCCCCCAGATACGCAGTATTTT
TRBV7-6	-	13	TRBJ1-5	-	CASSLAWTKPQHF	TGTGCCAGCAGCTTGGCCTGGACAAAGCCCCAGCATTTT
TRBV28	-	16	TRBJ1-3	-	CASRPPGVQGGNTIYF	TGTGCCAGCAGGCCGCCGGGAGTTCAGGGAGGAAACACCATATATTTT
TRBV7-7	TRBD1	13	TRBJ2-5	-	CASSLGQGETQYF	TGTGCCAGCAGCCTCGGACAGGGGGAGACCCAGTACTTC
TRBV6-5	TRBD1	14	TRBJ1-3	once	CASESGQDGNTIYF	TGTGCCAGCGAAAGCGGACAGGATGGAAACACCATATATTTT
TRBV7-2	TRBD1	13	TRBJ2-7	few	CASTPATGYEQYF	TGTGCCAGCACTCCCGCGACAGGGTACGAGCAGTACTTC
TRBV6-6	-	15	TRBJ1-1	-	CASSYGPRVNTEAFF	TGTGCCAGCAGTTACGGCCCCAGGGTGAACACTGAAGCTTTCTTT
TRBV4-1	TRBD2	13	TRBJ2-1	-	CASGGGPYNEQFF	TGCGCCAGCGGGGGGGGACCCTACAATGAGCAGTTCTTC
TRBV2	-	12	TRBJ2-1	-	CASTWGAGEQFF	TGTGCCAGCACTTGGGGGGCGGGTGAGCAGTTCTTC
TRBV6-1	TRBD1	15	TRBJ2-3	-	CASSSYRGSTDTQYF	TGTGCCAGCAGCAGTTACAGGGGTAGCACAGATACGCAGTATTTT
TRBV29-1	TRBD2	14	TRBJ2-5	-	CSVAGTSGVQTQYF	TGCAGCGTTGCAGGGACTAGCGGGGTCCAGACCCAGTACTTC
TRBV5-4	TRBD2	16	TRBJ2-2	-	CASSLKTSGGDGELFF	TGTGCCAGCAGCTTGAAAACTAGCGGGGGGGACGGGGAGCTGTTTTTT
TRBV27	-	15	TRBJ1-1	-	CASRLNPEGNTEAFF	TGTGCCAGCAGACTAAACCCCGAAGGGAACACTGAAGCTTTCTTT
TRBV19	-	13	TRBJ1-6	-	CASSFGGNSPLHF	TGTGCCAGTAGTTTCGGCGGGAATTCACCCCTCCACTTT
TRBV10-2	TRBD1	13	TRBJ2-1	-	CASRLQGLDEQFF	TGCGCCAGCAGGCTACAGGGGTTGGATGAGCAGTTCTTC
TRBV2	TRBD2	16	TRBJ2-2	-	CASSEAGGARTGELFF	TGTGCCAGCAGCGAAGCGGGGGGGGCGCGGACCGGGGAGCTGTTTTTT
TRBV27	-	17	TRBJ1-3	-	CASSLSRQTMSTGTIYF	TGTGCCAGCAGTTTATCCCGACAGACGATGAGCACTGGCACCATATATTTT
TRBV6-6	-	13	TRBJ2-6	-	CASMSTGANVLTF	TGTGCCAGCATGAGTACTGGGGCCAACGTCCTGACTTTC
TRBV2	-	13	TRBJ1-5	-	CASTEQGGQPQHF	TGTGCCAGCACCGAACAGGGAGGACAGCCCCAGCATTTT
TRBV6-6	TRBD2	15	TRBJ2-2	-	CASREPGTSSGELFF	TGTGCCAGCAGGGAACCCGGGACTAGTTCGGGGGAGCTGTTTTTT
TRBV11-2	-	15	TRBJ1-5	-	CASSLDPLGGQPQHF	TGTGCCAGCAGCTTAGACCCTCTCGGGGGGCAGCCCCAGCATTTT
TRBV7-2	-	15	TRBJ2-7	-	CASSLGQPDLYEQYF	TGTGCCAGCAGCTTAGGACAGCCCGACCTTTACGAGCAGTACTTC
TRBV6-6	-	15	TRBJ2-7	-	CASSGRGTASYEQYF	TGTGCCAGCAGTGGGCGAGGGACGGCCTCCTACGAGCAGTACTTC
TRBV5-6	-	15	TRBJ2-1	-	CASTPYMAPYNEQFF	TGTGCCAGCACCCCCTACATGGCCCCCTACAATGAGCAGTTCTTC
TRBV27	-	15	TRBJ1-5	few	CASSLSWQRNQPQHF	TGTGCCAGCAGTTTATCGTGGCAGCGCAATCAGCCCCAGCATTTT
TRBV6-1	TRBD1	16	TRBJ2-1	-	CASSDPGQGRYNEQFF	TGTGCCAGCAGTGACCCGGGACAGGGGCGGTACAATGAGCAGTTCTTC
TRBV12-5	-	15	TRBJ1-5	-	CASGSRTAGYQPQHF	TGTGCTAGTGGTTCACGGACAGCGGGATATCAGCCCCAGCATTTT
TRBV4-1	-	15	TRBJ2-3	once	CASSGTRASTDTQYF	TGCGCCAGCTCCGGTACGAGAGCCTCCACAGATACGCAGTATTTT
TRBV7-8	-	15	TRBJ2-5	-	CASSLEPGFRETQYF	TGTGCCAGCAGCTTAGAGCCAGGGTTTAGGGAGACCCAGTACTTC
TRBV5-1	-	13	TRBJ1-1	few	CASSSEMNTEAFF	TGCGCCAGCAGCTCGGAGATGAACACTGAAGCTTTCTTT
TRBV11-2	TRBD1	15	TRBJ2-5	few	CASSSWTGPQETQYF	TGTGCCAGCAGCTCCTGGACAGGCCCCCAAGAGACCCAGTACTTC
TRBV14	-	13	TRBJ1-1	-	CASSTSTRTEAFF	TGTGCCAGCAGCACTTCGACGAGGACTGAAGCTTTCTTT
TRBV5-6	TRBD1	15	TRBJ1-2	-	CASTIDRGRYYGYTF	TGTGCCAGCACCATAGACAGGGGGAGGTACTATGGCTACACCTTC
TRBV6-1	-	16	TRBJ2-4	-	CASSEVLALAKNIQYF	TGTGCCAGCAGTGAAGTGCTAGCCTTAGCCAAAAACATTCAGTACTTC
TRBV6-6	TRBD1	14	TRBJ2-7	-	CASRGGAPAYEQYF	TGTGCCAGCAGAGGGGGCGCCCCCGCCTACGAGCAGTACTTC
TRBV7-2	-	17	TRBJ1-3	-	CASSLRTHRSPGNTIYF	TGTGCCAGCAGCTTAAGAACCCACAGGTCCCCTGGAAACACCATATATTTT